Listed here is a single T cell receptor beta chain. This entry comes from a study of blood T cell repertoires in COVID-19. The data were produced by immunoSEQ multiplex PCR, yet TCRdb's version contains in-frame clones alone and is incomplete. Among over 200,000 clones listed, around four fifths were seen once. Specimen: peripheral blood. The receptor was isolated from a woman aged 45-59 years with active or convalescent COVID-19.

CDR3 DNA sequence: TGCGCCAGCAGCCAAGGCCAGGGGGCGATTGGCTACACCTTC. Its protein product is CASSQGQGAIGYTF. This chain uses TRBV4-1 with TRBJ1-2, with 8 bases fitting TRBD1. This CDR3 is 14 amino acids long. Germline CDR1 is MGHRA and CDR2 is YSYEKL. The junction had 5 bases not matched to a gene; V was cut back by 1 base and J by 7 bases.